Detailed here is one TCR beta chain. Its target is unknown. The entry originates in a study of cytomegalovirus exposure and HLA in healthy donors. Study results and caveats: Only CMV serostatus was available as immune exposure information.

The V end lost 6 bases, the J end lost 6 bases, and 26 bases lay between the germline ends. The CDR3 consists of 16 residues. The germline CDR1 and CDR2 sequences are GTSNPN and SVGIG (reference sequence). Amplification used 60 Vbeta primers and 13 Jbeta primers. Produced via immunoSEQ multiplex PCR; TCRdb's table is partial and in-frame only. Of about 240,000 clones listed, approximately 81% were seen once; the top ten hold roughly 0.22%. This sequence was found in a girl aged 2 to 10 in good health and CMV-seronegative. The rearrangement uses TRBV30 and TRBJ1-1; possibly TRBD1 for D (6 bases). Source material: PBMCs. This CDR3 reads CACQARRGPLRAEAFF. The CDR3 region has the DNA TGTGCCTGCCAGGCGCGGCGGGGGCCCCTGAGGGCTGAAGCTTTCTTT.